The clone carrying this T cell receptor beta chain has just a few counts. The antigen is undetermined. The data are from a study of naive and memory T cell subsets. In germline, CDR1 is SQVTM, CDR2 ANQGSEA. The CDR3 sequence is 14 residues long. V lost 4 bases to trimming and J lost 3 bases, with 14 bases between them. Two oligonucleotides, mixed equimolar, formed the beta constant-region primer covering TRBC1 and TRBC2. The ligated cDNA underwent four PCR rounds using SP2 and nested alpha and beta constant-region primers. TCRdb used MiXCR to reprocess the UMI-ligation and nested PCR reads, holding one entry per CDR3 protein. The sample holds 150,000 or so distinct CDR3 sequences, roughly 22% seen once. Regarding the study as a whole: Naive repertoires, especially CD8, held a few larger clonotypes, possibly memory cells re-expressing CD45RA.

The sample consisted of naive CD4+ T cells from blood. The chain carries TRBV29-1 and TRBJ2-3; unclear D gene. The source is a human donor in good health. The CDR3 nucleotides read TGCAGCGTTGGGGGATACAGTGGAACAGATACGCAGTATTTT. This encodes CSVGGYSGTDTQYF.